The clone carrying this TCR beta chain was seen at least ten times. CDR3 length: 13 residues. Trimming stripped 5 bases from V and 0 bases from J, with 4 bases between. Germline CDR1 and CDR2: SGHAT and FQNNGV. This specimen belongs to a study of metastatic and nonmetastatic thyroid tumors. TCRdb re-processed the PCR reads through MiXCR. This table holds approximately 32,000 clones, under 20% found once. Thyroid surgery took place with no prior treatment in any patient. V is TRBV11-2 and J is TRBJ2-2; D uncertain. The sequence derives from a female donor with papillary thyroid cancer or a benign thyroid nodule (not recorded which). Some clones in this sample may be carry-over from other donors' samples. Sample: blood. CDR3 sequence (DNA): TGTGCCAGCAGCCTCGCGAACACCGGGGAGCTGTTTTTT. Its protein is CASSLANTGELFF. The full variable domain, in which reference TRBV11-2 and TRBJ2-2 provide the parts outside the CDR3, is EAGVAQSPRYKIIEKRQSVAFWCNPISGHATLYWYQQILGQGPKLLIQFQNNGVVDDSQLPKDRFSAERLKGVDSTLKIQPAKLEDSAVYLCASSLANTGELFFGEGSRLTVL.